The 16 T cell receptor beta chains reported below all come from one sample, sequenced in a study of cytomegalovirus exposure and HLA in healthy donors. TCRdb keeps only in-frame clones here, not all; method: immunoSEQ multiplex PCR. The sample consists of approximately 140,000 clones, almost 90% of them appearing once. The material sequenced was PBMCs. These receptors were collected from a young woman in good health and CMV-seropositive.

V is TRBV7-9 and J is TRBJ1-6, with D uncertain. The CDR3 is 17 residues long. Between the trimmed V and J ends, which lost 2 bases and 2 bases, there was a span of 13 bases. CDR1 and CDR2 from the germline V gene are SEHNR and FQNEAQ (reference sequence). Written as DNA, the CDR3 is TGTGCCAGCAGCTTATTCCCGGTGGCGGCCTATAATTCACCCCTCCACTTT. The encoded protein is CASSLFPVAAYNSPLHF.

The chain recombines TRBV7-9 with TRBJ1-1; the D gene is possibly TRBD1 (6 bases). Deletions cut 5 bases from V and 7 bases from J, with 14 bases between. The CDR3 spans 13 residues. CDR1 is SEHNR and CDR2 is FQNEAQ in the germline V gene (reference sequence). CDR3 sequence: CASSDTGTGEAFF. CDR3 bases: TGTGCCAGCAGCGATACAGGGACGGGTGAAGCTTTCTTT.

This clone was detected once. The rearrangement joins TRBV29-1 to TRBJ1-1, with D perhaps TRBD1 (5 bases). Germline V CDR1 and CDR2: SQVTM, ANQGSEA. The CDR3 runs to 13 residues. The ends were cut back, 5 bases at V and 6 bases at J, with 16 bases in the middle. CDR3 coding DNA: TGCAGCGTTAGCAGGGATGCGTACTCTGAAGCTTTCTTT. This codes for CSVSRDAYSEAFF. Complete variable domain (other parts from reference TRBV29-1 and TRBJ1-1): SAVISQKPSRDICQRGTSLTIQCQVDSQVTMMFWYRQQPGQSLTLIATANQGSEATYESGFVIDKFPISRPNLTFSTLTVSNMSPEDSSIYLCSVSRDAYSEAFFGQGTRLTVV.

This sequence joins TRBV27 and TRBJ2-2, with TRBD2 matching 12 bases. The CDR3 has 17 amino acids. V lost 5 bases, J lost 4 bases, and 8 bases stayed unmatched. Per germline, CDR1 MNHEY and CDR2 SMNVEV (reference sequence). The CDR3 DNA reads TGTGCCAGCAGTCCGCTCCTAGCGGGGGGGTCCACCGGGGAGCTGTTTTTT. As protein: CASSPLLAGGSTGELFF.

This clone showed up just once. The chain employs TRBV2 and TRBJ1-3; a weak D match, TRBD1 (6 bases). Trimming took off 7 bases at V and 4 bases at J, with 8 bases between the two ends. Germline V CDR1 and CDR2: SNHLY, FYNNEI. There are 12 residues in the CDR3. CDR3 residues: CASKGGGNTIYF. The CDR3, as DNA: TGTGCCAGCAAGGGGGGGGGAAACACCATATATTTT.

The chain combines TRBV18 with TRBJ1-3; D unclear. The CDR3 totals 16 residues. V was trimmed by 6 bases and J by 0 bases, leaving 15 bases between them. The V gene's germline CDR1 is KGHSH and CDR2 LQKENI. For the CDR3, the DNA is TGTGCCAGCTCCGCTGGCAGCGCAAACTCTGGAAACACCATATATTTT. Amino acid sequence: CASSAGSANSGNTIYF.

The chain uses TRBV7-3 and TRBJ2-3; 11 nucleotides line up with TRBD1. The V and J ends lost 5 bases and 4 bases, in that order; junction bases with no gene match: 11. The CDR3 has 17 residues. The V gene's germline CDR1 is SGHTA and CDR2 FQGTGA. The CDR3 region is CASSPRSGTGGADTQYF. CDR3 coding DNA: TGTGCCAGCAGCCCTCGGTCCGGGACAGGGGGAGCAGATACGCAGTATTTT.

This sequence joins TRBV7-9 and TRBJ1-2; D ambiguous. The CDR3 runs to 16 residues. V lost 1 base to trimming and J lost 2 bases, with 14 bases between them. The germline CDR1 and CDR2 sequences are SEHNR and FQNEAQ (reference sequence). The CDR3 here is CASSLEFILANYGYTF. CDR3 sequence (DNA): TGTGCCAGCAGCTTAGAATTTATCCTAGCCAACTATGGCTACACCTTC.

The chain carries TRBV6-5 and TRBJ1-2, with 8 bases matching TRBD1. Germline lookup yields CDR1 MNHEY and CDR2 SVGAGI. The CDR3 is made up of 12 amino acids. Trimming removed 6 bases from V and 7 bases from J; junction bases left unmatched: 4. The CDR3 DNA follows: TGTGCCAGCAGCTTACAGGGGGTTGGCTACACCTTC. Translation: CASSLQGVGYTF.

The chain recombines TRBV2 with TRBJ1-1, with D possibly being TRBD1 (5 bases). V gave up 4 bases and J gave up 3 bases, with 9 bases separating them. Germline CDR1 SNHLY, CDR2 FYNNEI. The CDR3 sequence is 13 residues long. CDR3 sequence: CASSVGEDTEAFF. Written as DNA, the CDR3 is TGTGCCAGCAGTGTAGGGGAGGACACTGAAGCTTTCTTT.

V and J are TRBV5-1 and TRBJ2-5, with 11 bases identical to TRBD2. This CDR3 has 16 amino acids. In germline, CDR1 is SGHRS, CDR2 YFSETQ. V lost 3 bases to trimming and J lost 3 bases; unmatched junction nucleotides: 7. CDR3 bases: TGCGCCAGCAGCTATAATCCGGGACTAGCGGAAGAGACCCAGTACTTC. Translating it yields CASSYNPGLAEETQYF.

V is TRBV11-2 and J is TRBJ2-5, with D possibly matching TRBD2 (6 bases). Germline V CDR1 and CDR2: SGHAT, FQNNGV. Trimming took off 0 bases at V and 0 bases at J, with 8 bases between the two ends. This CDR3 contains 15 residues. In nucleotides, the CDR3 is TGTGCCAGCAGCTTAGATGCGGGGTACCAAGAGACCCAGTACTTC. It specifies CASSLDAGYQETQYF.

This chain connects TRBV6-5 to TRBJ2-3; perhaps TRBD2 as D (5 bases). CDR3 length: 15 residues. Between the trimmed V and J ends, which lost 6 bases and 2 bases, there was a span of 15 bases. Germline V gene sequence: CDR1 MNHEY, CDR2 SVGAGI. CDR3 residues: CASSQDSPLTDTQYF. In DNA form, the CDR3 reads TGTGCCAGCAGCCAGGACTCGCCTCTCACAGATACGCAGTATTTT.

This chain connects TRBV7-2 to TRBJ2-1; 10 nucleotides align to TRBD1. The length of the CDR3 is 15 residues. In germline, CDR1 is SGHTA, CDR2 FQGNSA. The V gene end was trimmed by 6 bases and the J gene end by 1 base; junction bases not matched to a gene: 3. The CDR3 loop reads CASSPDRGSYNEQFF. The DNA of the CDR3 is TGTGCCAGCAGTCCGGACAGGGGGTCCTACAATGAGCAGTTCTTC.

The J gene is TRBJ2-7, the V gene TRBV15; 9 nucleotides line up with TRBD1. J was trimmed by 1 base and V by 1 base; bases with no gene match: 2. CDR3 length: 15 residues. CDR1 is LNHNV, CDR2 YYDKDF, per germline (reference sequence). CDR3 nucleotide sequence: TGTGCCACCAGCAGAGCCGGGACAGGGTCCTACGAGCAGTACTTC. Its translation: CATSRAGTGSYEQYF.

The chain recombines TRBV4-2 with TRBJ1-2; 10 nucleotides line up with TRBD1. The CDR3 length is 15 residues. Trimming at V came to 4 bases and at J to 4 bases, leaving 6 bases not matched to a gene. Germline V gene lookup returns CDR1 LGHNA and CDR2 YNFKEQ. The CDR3 DNA is TGTGCCAGCAGCCTAGGACAGGGGGGAAGCTATGGCTACACCTTC. Protein product: CASSLGQGGSYGYTF.